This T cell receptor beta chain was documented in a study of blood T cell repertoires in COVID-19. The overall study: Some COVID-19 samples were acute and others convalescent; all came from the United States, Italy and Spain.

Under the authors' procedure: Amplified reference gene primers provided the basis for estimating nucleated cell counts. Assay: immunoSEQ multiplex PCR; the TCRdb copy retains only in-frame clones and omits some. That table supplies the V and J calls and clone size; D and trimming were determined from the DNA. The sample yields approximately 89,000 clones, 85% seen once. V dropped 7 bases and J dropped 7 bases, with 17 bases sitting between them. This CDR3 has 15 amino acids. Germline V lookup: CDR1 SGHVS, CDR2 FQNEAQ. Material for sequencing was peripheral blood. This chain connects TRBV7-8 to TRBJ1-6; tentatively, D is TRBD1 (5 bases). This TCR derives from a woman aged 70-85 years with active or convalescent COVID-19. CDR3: CASTWGLRGNSPLHF. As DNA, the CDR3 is TGTGCCAGCACCTGGGGACTTCGGGGGAATTCACCCCTCCACTTT.